This TCR beta chain was retrieved from a study of regulatory T cells in long-lasting Graves disease. Construction of the TCR beta libraries employed iRepertoire HTBI primers in conjunction with Arm-PCR of CDR3 regions. TCRdb re-called the multiplex PCR reads with MiXCR, one entry per CDR3 protein. The top ten clones hold 9% to 15% of a sample with approximately 490,000 distinct CDR3 sequences, around 15% of them seen once. Study observations and caveats: Persistent disease samples used TRBV28, TRBJ1-2 and TRBJ2-5 preferentially.

This clonotype has a count of ten or more. Its antigen is not identified. The time point here: newly diagnosed GD, antithyroid drugs for less than 3 months. RNA extracted from PBMCs served as the sequencing template. American Thyroid Association guidelines defined Graves' disease diagnosis. The germline gives CDR1 MNHEY, CDR2 SVGAGI. The CDR3 is 11 amino acids. Between the trimmed V and J ends, which lost 0 bases and 6 bases, there was a span of 3 bases. In addition, the sample was reused for a study of T cells in Graves' hyperthyroidism and ophthalmopathy.

This sequence joins TRBV6-5 and TRBJ2-7; the D is unclear. The sample in question was peripheral blood mononuclear cells (PBMCs), obtained at new diagnosis, from a patient treated with antithyroid drugs. The sequence was obtained from a middle-aged man with Graves disease. Written as DNA, the CDR3 is TGTGCCAGCAGTTACTCCAGCGAGCAGTACTTC. Its translation: CASSYSSEQYF.